This record covers a single T cell receptor beta chain. The antigen is undetermined. In germline, CDR1 is SGHTA, CDR2 FQGNSA. The trim removed 5 bases at V and 3 bases at J, leaving 9 bases unmatched. This CDR3 is built from 15 residues. The authors prepared the TCRbeta library with unique molecular identifiers. TCRdb reprocessed the PCR reads via MiXCR and lists one record per CDR3 protein. The profile covers around 960,000 distinct CDR3 sequences, with roughly 29% appearing a single time and about 28% taken by the ten largest. The source of the sample is a study of T-cell reconstitution after alpha-beta-depleted transplantation in children. Broader study findings: The study traced high day-60 TCRbeta diversity in some patients to surviving recipient T cells and thymic progenitors.

The material sequenced was PBMCs, mostly from graft donor cells, taken 360 days after TCRalphabeta/CD19-depleted stem cell transplant. The gene calls are TRBV7-2 and TRBJ2-5; TRBD2 matches 7 bases. This receptor was identified in a boy younger than two who had a stem cell transplant for SCID, so the T cells may come from the graft donor. CDR3 residues: CASSAGGTPEETQYF. CDR3 DNA sequence: TGTGCCAGCAGCGCCGGGGGGACGCCCGAAGAGACCCAGTACTTC.